This TCR beta chain was captured by sequencing in a study of blood T cell repertoires in COVID-19. The table came from immunoSEQ multiplex PCR; TCRdb's copy has only in-frame clones and leaves some out. In the table there are under 300,000 clones, nearly 90% of which are singletons. V was shortened by 0 bases and J by 4 bases, with 10 bases between the two germline ends. The length of the CDR3 is 15 residues. The germline gives CDR1 MNHEY, CDR2 SMNVEV (reference sequence). The rearrangement uses TRBV27 and TRBJ1-3; D remains unclear. This receptor was obtained from a woman in her thirties who had recovered from COVID-19. The sequenced sample was PBMCs or T cells enriched from blood (not recorded which). The CDR3 is CASSLSAGSGNTIYF. The DNA of the CDR3 is TGTGCCAGCAGTTTATCAGCGGGTAGCGGAAACACCATATATTTT.